The following is a T cell receptor (beta chain) sequence with its context. The antigen is undetermined. To make TCR beta libraries, researchers used iRepertoire HTBI primers and Arm-PCR of CDR3 regions. TCRdb re-derived calls from the multiplex PCR reads in MiXCR, one entry per CDR3 protein. The sample includes 350,000 to 400,000 distinct CDR3 sequences, 15% to 18% of them seen just once. V dropped 1 base and J dropped 5 bases, with 11 bases sitting between them. This CDR3 has 14 amino acids. Germline values: CDR1 SGHTA, CDR2 FQGNSA. These data are taken from a study of regulatory T cells in long-lasting Graves disease. The time point: newly diagnosed GD, antithyroid drugs for less than 3 months. After RNA was extracted from PBMCs, the TCR library was made from it. General observations from the study: Results may be inaccurate due to the small sample size. Newly diagnosed disease favored TRBV20-1 and TRBJ2-1 over persistent disease. Persistent Graves' disease cases displayed lower TCR diversity than newly diagnosed ones. Persistent patients shared some 2,500 public clonotypes among themselves. Newly diagnosed patients shared fewer, at 900 to 1,000.

This chain joins TRBV7-2 and TRBJ2-5; no definite D call. The receptor's source is a female donor with Graves disease. The source was peripheral blood mononuclear cells (PBMCs), collected at new diagnosis, from a patient treated with antithyroid drugs. For the CDR3, the DNA is TGTGCCAGCAGCTTAGGTGGTAATATTGAGACCCAGTACTTC. Its translation: CASSLGGNIETQYF.